This T cell receptor beta chain was sequenced during a study of regulatory T cells in long-lasting Graves disease. Study overall: Antithyroid drugs had been given to newly diagnosed Graves' patients for under 3 months. Regarding the study as a whole: Thyroid tissue was not sampled; only peripheral blood was.

Time point specified: newly diagnosed GD, antithyroid drugs for less than 3 months. Extracted RNA from PBMCs served as the source of the TCR library. The trim removed 3 bases at V and 6 bases at J, leaving 5 bases unmatched. Germline assignment: CDR1 MNHEY and CDR2 SVGEGT. This CDR3 is 14 amino acids long. CDR3-region Arm-PCR and iRepertoire HTBI primers produced the TCR beta libraries. TCRdb independently ran MiXCR on the multiplex PCR reads; one entry per CDR3 protein. The data hold around 450,000 distinct CDR3 sequences, with 15% to 20% observed a single time. This clonotype showed up many times. Its antigen is undetermined. The sample was also reused in another study, on T cells in Graves' hyperthyroidism and ophthalmopathy. That study adds: From stable hyperthyroidism, ophthalmopathy was set apart by a 13 V-J model.

Sequences were derived from peripheral blood mononuclear cells (PBMCs), sampled at new diagnosis, from a patient treated with antithyroid drugs. The gene calls are TRBV6-2 or TRBV6-3 and TRBJ2-1, with TRBD2 matching 7 bases. This receptor was obtained from a man aged 35-49 years with Graves disease. CDR3 sequence reads: CASSYPGTTNEQFF. Written as DNA, the CDR3 is TGTGCCAGCAGTTATCCCGGGACTACCAATGAGCAGTTCTTC.